These 11 T cell receptor beta chains were sequenced from one sample in a study of blood T cells in healthy people across ages. A second PCR of roughly 7 to 11 cycles used a sample-barcoded 5' primer and a J-beta primer mix. MiXCR was run by TCRdb on the 5' RACE reads, yielding one entry per CDR3 protein. The data hold 700,000 to 850,000 distinct CDR3 sequences, with 35% to 40% observed a single time. Sequencing input: blood. Receptor source: a young man in good health.

The chain couples TRBV2 to TRBJ2-7; 14 bases match TRBD2. CDR1 and CDR2 from the germline V gene are SNHLY and FYNNEI. This CDR3 spans 16 amino acids. J gave up 5 bases and V 5 bases, and 8 bases lay outside the gene matches. This chain's CDR3 is CASSRRTSGGRDEQYF. In nucleotides, the CDR3 is TGTGCCAGCAGTCGCAGGACTAGCGGGGGGCGGGACGAGCAGTACTTC.

This clonotype came up once. A read error may explain this, as a much larger clone is one base away. The V and J genes are TRBV4-3 and TRBJ1-1; 10 positions match TRBD1. This CDR3 spans 16 amino acids. CDR1 LGHNA and CDR2 YSLEER come from the germline V gene. The CDR3 spells CVSSHVVGDRGTEAFF. In nucleotides, the CDR3 is TGCGTCAGCAGCCATGTCGTCGGGGACAGGGGAACTGAAGCTTTCTTT.

The sample holds one count of this clonotype. The genes are TRBV4-1 and TRBJ2-5; perhaps TRBD1 as D (5 bases). With 2 bases removed from V and 11 bases from J, the gap between germline ends came to 24 bases. The CDR3 is 16 residues long. Germline values: CDR1 MGHRA, CDR2 YSYEKL. The CDR3 loop reads CASSQPTAGSHNEQYF. CDR3 coding DNA: TGCGCCAGCAGCCAACCAACTGCAGGGTCCCACAATGAGCAGTACTTC.

Points on this clonotype: Since a much larger clone is just one base distant, this may be a read error. The genes are TRBV20-1 and TRBJ2-4; 8 positions agree with TRBD1. Germline CDR1 DFQATT, CDR2 SNEGSKA (reference sequence). CDR3 length: 15 amino acids. Losses at the gene ends were 3 bases for V and 2 bases for J; bases not matched to a gene: 6. CDR3 sequence (DNA): TGCAGTGCTAGTGAGGACAGGGACTCCAAAAACATTCAGTACTTC. It translates to CSASEDRDSKNIQYF.

This clonotype showed up just a few times. The rearrangement joins TRBV4-3 to TRBJ1-2; 7 nucleotides line up with TRBD1. The CDR3 extends over 15 amino acids. V shed 2 bases, J shed 5 bases, and the junction held 8 bases outside the gene matches. The germline CDR1 and CDR2 sequences are LGHNA and YSLEER. In DNA form, the CDR3 reads TGCGCCAGCAGCCAAACCGGGCAGGGGGGTTATGGCTACACCTTC. Translating it yields CASSQTGQGGYGYTF.

This chain connects TRBV7-2 to TRBJ1-1, with 8 bases identical to TRBD1. The CDR3 length is 14 residues. V shed 3 bases and J 4 bases; nucleotides not matched to a gene: 4. Germline assignment: CDR1 SGHTA and CDR2 FQGNSA. The CDR3 bases are TGTGCCAGCAGCTTCATAACAGGGGGCACTGAAGCTTTCTTT. This translates into CASSFITGGTEAFF.

This sequence joins TRBV20-1 and TRBJ2-5, with 9 bases aligning to TRBD2. With the DNA end fitting TRBJ2-1 better, the J assignment may be wrong. Per germline, CDR1 DFQATT and CDR2 SNEGSKA (reference sequence). This CDR3 has 14 amino acids. CDR3 nucleotides: TGCAGTGCTAGGGAGGGACTAGCCCAAGAGACCCAGTTCTTC. Its translation: CSAREGLAQETQFF.

This clonotype was seen a few times. V gene TRBV20-1 combines with J gene TRBJ2-5, with 7 bases lining up with TRBD1. V trimming: 2 bases; J trimming: 4 bases; junction bases outside the gene matches: 7. Germline CDR1 DFQATT, CDR2 SNEGSKA (reference sequence). The CDR3 has 14 residues. Here the CDR3 DNA reads TGCAGTGCTAGATCGTCAGGGGGTCGAGAGACCCAGTACTTC. This sequence encodes CSARSSGGRETQYF.

Of note for this clonotype: At one of its ends the junction is not consistent with the germline gene, which may arise from a read error. This rearrangement joins TRBV20-1 to TRBJ2-3; 11 bases align to TRBD2. The germline V gene encodes CDR1 DFQATT and CDR2 SNEGSKA (reference sequence). The CDR3 runs 15 residues. CDR3 protein: CSAGGTSGLTGTQYF. CDR3 coding DNA: TGCAGTGCTGGAGGGACTAGCGGCCTCACAGGTACGCAGTATTTT.

This clonotype has only a few counts. The chain joins TRBV9 to TRBJ2-6; the D is unclear. The CDR3 loop spans 13 amino acids. CDR1 is SGDLS and CDR2 is YYNGEE in the germline V gene. V lost 1 base and J 11 bases, leaving 10 bases between the germline ends. Here the CDR3 reads CASSVTTTDVLTF. The DNA of the CDR3 is TGTGCCAGCAGCGTAACGACAACCGACGTCCTGACTTTC.

This chain connects TRBV20-1 to TRBJ2-3, with TRBD2 matching over 13 bases. In germline, CDR1 is DFQATT, CDR2 SNEGSKA (reference sequence). This CDR3 has 15 residues. V lost 2 bases to trimming and J lost 4 bases; unmatched junction nucleotides: 3. The CDR3 is CSARFGLAGADTQYF. CDR3 bases: TGCAGTGCTAGATTCGGACTAGCGGGAGCAGATACGCAGTATTTT.